One sample yielded the 20 T cell receptor beta chains listed below, sequenced in a study of monozygotic twins with inflammatory bowel disease. TCRdb reprocessed the 5' RACE reads and keeps a single row for each CDR3 protein, giving no DNA. This table holds 330,000 or so distinct CDR3 sequences. Sequenced sample: blood. These TCRs come from a human donor with ulcerative colitis or Crohn's disease, or a healthy co-twin of an affected twin (not recorded which).

The chain links TRBV7-8 to TRBJ2-7; TCRdb outputs TRBD1, but without DNA this stays unchecked. This CDR3 has 13 amino acids. The germline gives CDR1 SGHVS, CDR2 FQNEAQ. The CDR3 is CASSYWSGDEQYF.

This chain connects TRBV7-9 to TRBJ2-7. CDR3 size: 15 residues. Germline-derived CDR1 and CDR2 are SEHNR and FQNEAQ (reference sequence). Here the CDR3 reads CASSFKDGSSHEQYF.

This sequence joins TRBV5-1 and TRBJ2-3. Germline V gene data show CDR1 as SGHRS and CDR2 as YFSETQ. The CDR3 is 14 residues long. The CDR3 sequence is CASSLAASTDTQYF.

The chain carries TRBV15 and TRBJ2-5. CDR1 is LNHNV, CDR2 YYDKDF, per germline (reference sequence). The CDR3 sequence is 15 residues long. CDR3 region: CATSRDKTLGETQYF.

The rearrangement links TRBV5-6 to TRBJ2-7; as DNA is missing, the TRBD2 call by TCRdb cannot be tested. The germline gives CDR1 SGHDT, CDR2 YYEEEE. The CDR3 runs 15 residues. The CDR3 here is CASSLRGTASYEQYF. Complete variable domain (other parts from reference TRBV5-6 and TRBJ2-7): DAGVTQSPTHLIKTRGQQVTLRCSPKSGHDTVSWYQQALGQGPQFIFQYYEEEERQRGNFPDRFSGHQFPNYSSELNVNALLLGDSALYLCASSLRGTASYEQYFGPGTRLTVT.

The V and J genes are TRBV5-1 and TRBJ1-2. This CDR3 contains 11 residues. CDR1 SGHRS and CDR2 YFSETQ come from the germline V gene. CDR3 in amino acids: CASSLDHGYTF.

The chain combines TRBV7-9 with TRBJ2-7. The CDR3 contains 14 residues. Per germline, CDR1 SEHNR and CDR2 FQNEAQ (reference sequence). This chain's CDR3 is CASSLAGVPYEQYF.

This chain links TRBV29-1 with TRBJ2-7; without DNA, the TCRdb call of TRBD1 cannot be checked. CDR3 length: 13 residues. CDR1 is SQVTM, CDR2 ANQGSEA, per germline. The CDR3 is CSVARDRGDEQYF.

The V gene is TRBV5-1, the J gene TRBJ2-1; the D call from TCRdb, TRBD2, cannot be confirmed without DNA. CDR3 length equals 14 residues. From germline, CDR1 is SGHRS and CDR2 YFSETQ. The CDR3 here is CASSLGTSGNEQFF.

The chain joins TRBV20-1 to TRBJ1-3; TCRdb selects TRBD1, and the lack of DNA leaves this call unchecked. The V gene's germline CDR1 is DFQATT and CDR2 SNEGSKA (reference sequence). The CDR3 runs to 14 residues. The CDR3 sequence is CSAGDPVAGNTIYF.

V and J are TRBV7-6 and TRBJ2-5; the TRBD1 assignment by TCRdb is unverifiable without DNA. Germline V CDR1 and CDR2: SGHVS, FNYEAQ. This CDR3 is 16 amino acids long. The CDR3 here is CASSLDPGGKGETQYF.

CDR3 region: CASSLRDTGELFF. V is TRBV7-9 and J is TRBJ2-2; TCRdb returns TRBD1, unconfirmable since there is no DNA. Germline assignment: CDR1 SEHNR and CDR2 FQNEAQ (reference sequence). The CDR3 is made up of 13 amino acids.

The genes are TRBV5-1 and TRBJ1-2. CDR3 size: 14 residues. CDR1 is SGHRS and CDR2 is YFSETQ in the germline V gene. CDR3: CASSLGNSNYGYTF.

This chain connects TRBV20-1 to TRBJ1-5; TCRdb names TRBD1, which stays unverified in the absence of DNA. The CDR3 totals 13 residues. Germline loops: CDR1 DFQATT, CDR2 SNEGSKA (reference sequence). This CDR3 reads CSATASAHQPQHF.

V usage is TRBV5-1 and J usage is TRBJ1-3; the D call of TRBD1 rests on TCRdb alone, since no DNA is present to check it. CDR1 is SGHRS and CDR2 is YFSETQ in the germline V gene. The CDR3 totals 15 residues. This CDR3 is CASSSTGNSGNTIYF.

The CDR3 loop is CASSQAGLLHNEQFF. The gene calls are TRBV14 and TRBJ2-1; TCRdb lists TRBD2, though no DNA is available to test this call. CDR3 length equals 15 residues. The V gene's germline CDR1 is SGHDN and CDR2 FVKESK.

J is TRBJ2-7 and V is TRBV20-1. CDR3 size: 12 residues. CDR1 is DFQATT, CDR2 SNEGSKA, per germline (reference sequence). The CDR3: CSAPDSSYEQYF.

The chain employs TRBV29-1 and TRBJ2-3; TCRdb designates TRBD1, a call that cannot be tested without DNA. Per germline, CDR1 SQVTM and CDR2 ANQGSEA. The CDR3 covers 17 residues. The CDR3 loop reads CSVEDRRGGQGADTQYF.

The CDR3 loop is CASSLATKTSGSQRTYNEQFF. The V and J genes are TRBV5-1 and TRBJ2-1; TCRdb designates TRBD2, a call that cannot be tested without DNA. CDR3 length: 21 residues. Germline lookup yields CDR1 SGHRS and CDR2 YFSETQ.

This chain connects TRBV24-1 to TRBJ2-1; the D gene TCRdb calls, TRBD1, cannot be checked with no DNA. The CDR3 contains 15 residues. Germline V gene data show CDR1 as KGHDR and CDR2 as SFDVKD. The CDR3 region is CATSDSLDRPNEQFF.